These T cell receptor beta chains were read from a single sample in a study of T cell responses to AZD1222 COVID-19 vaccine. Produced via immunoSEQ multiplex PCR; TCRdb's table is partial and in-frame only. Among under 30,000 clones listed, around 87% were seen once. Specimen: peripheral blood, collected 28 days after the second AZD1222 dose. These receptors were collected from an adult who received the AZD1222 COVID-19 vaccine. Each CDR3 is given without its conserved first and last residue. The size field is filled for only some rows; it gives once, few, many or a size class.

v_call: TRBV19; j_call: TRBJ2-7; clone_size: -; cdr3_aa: ASSTRLSSYEQY
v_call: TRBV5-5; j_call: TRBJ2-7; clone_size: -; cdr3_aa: ASSLGVGTGSYEQY
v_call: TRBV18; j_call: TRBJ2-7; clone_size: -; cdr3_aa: ASSPGVGLASEQY
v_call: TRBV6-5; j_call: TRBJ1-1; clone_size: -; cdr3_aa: ASSGTVSGGTEAF
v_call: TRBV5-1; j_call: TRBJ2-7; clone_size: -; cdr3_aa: ASSSPGQLFYEQY
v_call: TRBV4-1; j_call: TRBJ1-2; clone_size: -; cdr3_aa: ASSQGQAVVGYT
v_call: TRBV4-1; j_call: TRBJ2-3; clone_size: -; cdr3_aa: ASSQALAGNTDTQY
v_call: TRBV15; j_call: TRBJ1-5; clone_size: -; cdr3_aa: ATSRINLNQPQH
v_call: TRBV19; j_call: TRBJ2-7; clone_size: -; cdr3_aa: ASSRTGYYEQY
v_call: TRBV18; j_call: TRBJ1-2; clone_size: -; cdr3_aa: ASSPARQGHYGYT
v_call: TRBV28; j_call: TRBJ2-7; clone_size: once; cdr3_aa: ASRRTSGREYEQY
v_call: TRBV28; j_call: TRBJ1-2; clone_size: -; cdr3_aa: ASRPGGTNGYT
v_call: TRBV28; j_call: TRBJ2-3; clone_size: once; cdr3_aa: ASSLRGAVTDTQY
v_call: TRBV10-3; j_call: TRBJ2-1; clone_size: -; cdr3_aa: AISEFSFGGEQF